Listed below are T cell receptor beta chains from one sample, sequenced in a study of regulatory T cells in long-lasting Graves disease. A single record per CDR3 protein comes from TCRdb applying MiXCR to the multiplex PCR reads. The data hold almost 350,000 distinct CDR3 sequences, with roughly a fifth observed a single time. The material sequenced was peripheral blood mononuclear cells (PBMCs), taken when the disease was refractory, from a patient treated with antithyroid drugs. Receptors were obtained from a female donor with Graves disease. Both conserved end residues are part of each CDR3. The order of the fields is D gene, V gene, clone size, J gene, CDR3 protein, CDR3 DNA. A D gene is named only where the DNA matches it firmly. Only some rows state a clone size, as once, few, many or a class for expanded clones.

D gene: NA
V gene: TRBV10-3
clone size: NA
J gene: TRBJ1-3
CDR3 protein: CAISGGGSISGNTIYF
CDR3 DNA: TGTGCCATCAGTGGAGGGGGATCAATCTCTGGAAACACCATATATTTT

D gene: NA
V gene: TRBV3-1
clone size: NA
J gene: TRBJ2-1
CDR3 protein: CASSQGGAEQFF
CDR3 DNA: TGTGCCAGCAGCCAAGGCGGCGCGGAGCAGTTCTTC

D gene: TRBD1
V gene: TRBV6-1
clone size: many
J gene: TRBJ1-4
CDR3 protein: CASSVVGQGNEKLFF
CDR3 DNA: TGTGCCAGCAGTGTTGTTGGACAGGGTAATGAAAAACTGTTTTTT

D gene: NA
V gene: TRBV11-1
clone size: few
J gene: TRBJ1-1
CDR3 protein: CASSLVRTIRASTEAFF
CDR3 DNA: TGTGCCAGCAGCTTAGTACGGACTATCAGGGCAAGCACTGAAGCTTTCTTT

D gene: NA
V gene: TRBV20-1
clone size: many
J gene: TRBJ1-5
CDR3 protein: CSARMGVGNQPQHF
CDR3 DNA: TGCAGTGCTAGAATGGGGGTGGGCAATCAGCCCCAGCATTTT

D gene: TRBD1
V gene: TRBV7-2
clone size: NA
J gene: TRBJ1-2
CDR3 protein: CASSLGGTGVSYTF
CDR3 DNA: TGTGCCAGCAGCTTAGGTGGGACAGGGGTGAGCTACACCTTC

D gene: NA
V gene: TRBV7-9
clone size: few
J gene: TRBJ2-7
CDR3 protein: CASLPARSGGSYEQYF
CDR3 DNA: TGTGCCAGCCTCCCCGCCCGGAGTGGAGGCTCCTACGAGCAGTACTTC

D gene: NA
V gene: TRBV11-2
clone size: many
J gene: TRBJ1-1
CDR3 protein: CASSSLKGYNAEAFF
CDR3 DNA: TGTGCCAGCAGCTCCTTAAAGGGGTATAACGCTGAAGCTTTCTTT

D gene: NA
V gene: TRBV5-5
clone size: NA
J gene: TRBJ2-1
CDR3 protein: CASSGMGRLSLHYNEQFF
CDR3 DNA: TGTGCCAGCAGCGGAATGGGACGGCTCTCCCTTCACTACAATGAGCAGTTCTTC

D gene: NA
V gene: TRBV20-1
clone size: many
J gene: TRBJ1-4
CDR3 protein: CSAASGAREKLFF
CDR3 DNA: TGCAGTGCTGCCTCAGGGGCTCGCGAAAAACTGTTTTTT

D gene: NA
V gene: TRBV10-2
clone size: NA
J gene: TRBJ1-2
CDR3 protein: CASSEWDGANYGYTF
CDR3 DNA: TGCGCCAGCAGTGAATGGGACGGCGCTAACTATGGCTACACCTTC

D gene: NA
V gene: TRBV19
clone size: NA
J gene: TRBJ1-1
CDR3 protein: CASSSRERTEAFF
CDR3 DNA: TGTGCCAGTAGTAGCAGGGAGAGAACTGAAGCTTTCTTT

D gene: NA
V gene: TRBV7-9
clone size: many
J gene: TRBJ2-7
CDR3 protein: CASSPQVFSYEQYF
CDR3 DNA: TGTGCCAGCAGCCCCCAGGTATTCTCCTACGAGCAGTACTTC

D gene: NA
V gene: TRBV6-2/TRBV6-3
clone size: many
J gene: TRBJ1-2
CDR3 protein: CASSYSGATANYGYTF
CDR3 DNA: TGTGCCAGCAGTTACTCTGGGGCAACGGCTAACTATGGCTACACCTTC

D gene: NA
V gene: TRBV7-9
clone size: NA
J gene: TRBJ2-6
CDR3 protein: CASSLGLLNRGANVLTF
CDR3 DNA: TGTGCCAGCAGCTTGGGACTCCTCAACCGGGGGGCCAACGTCCTGACTTTC

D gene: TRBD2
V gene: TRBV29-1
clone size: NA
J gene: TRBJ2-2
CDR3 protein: CSASRTSGTGGLNTGELFF
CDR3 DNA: TGCAGCGCCTCCAGGACTAGCGGAACAGGGGGGCTGAACACCGGGGAGCTGTTTTTT

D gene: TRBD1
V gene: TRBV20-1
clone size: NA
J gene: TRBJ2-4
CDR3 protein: CSARGTGGKNIQYF
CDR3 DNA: TGCAGTGCTAGAGGCACAGGGGGCAAAAACATTCAGTACTTC

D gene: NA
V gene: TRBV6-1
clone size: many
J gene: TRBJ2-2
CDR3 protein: CASSRDKDTGELFF
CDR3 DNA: TGTGCCAGCAGTAGGGACAAGGACACCGGGGAGCTGTTTTTT

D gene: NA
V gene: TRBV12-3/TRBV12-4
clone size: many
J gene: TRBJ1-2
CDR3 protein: CASSLGSGRSIYGYTF
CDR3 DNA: TGTGCCAGCAGTTTAGGTTCGGGCAGGTCCATCTATGGCTACACCTTC

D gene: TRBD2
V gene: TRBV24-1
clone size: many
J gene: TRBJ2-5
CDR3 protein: CATSDTSGRAGETQYF
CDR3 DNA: TGTGCCACCAGTGATACGAGCGGGAGGGCTGGCGAGACCCAGTACTTC

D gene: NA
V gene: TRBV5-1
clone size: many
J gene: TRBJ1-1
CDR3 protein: CASSWGRVLGYTEAFF
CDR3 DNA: TGCGCCAGCAGCTGGGGGCGAGTCCTCGGGTACACTGAAGCTTTCTTT

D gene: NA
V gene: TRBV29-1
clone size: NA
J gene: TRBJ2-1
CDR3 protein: CSAALASYNEQFF
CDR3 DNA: TGCAGCGCGGCTCTAGCGTCTTACAATGAGCAGTTCTTC

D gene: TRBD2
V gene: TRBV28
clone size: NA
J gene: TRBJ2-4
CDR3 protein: CASSLTSGKNIQYF
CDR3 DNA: TGTGCCAGCAGTTTAACTAGCGGAAAAAACATTCAGTACTTC

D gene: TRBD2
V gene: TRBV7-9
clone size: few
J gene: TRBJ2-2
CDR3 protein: CASTRFAGAGELFF
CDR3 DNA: TGTGCCAGCACGCGGTTTGCGGGAGCCGGGGAGCTGTTTTTT

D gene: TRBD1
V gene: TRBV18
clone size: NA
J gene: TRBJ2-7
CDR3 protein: CASSPLPGTGVYEQYF
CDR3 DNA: TGTGCCAGCTCACCACTTCCCGGGACAGGAGTCTACGAGCAGTACTTC

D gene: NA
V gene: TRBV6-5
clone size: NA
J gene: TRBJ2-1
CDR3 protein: CASSYSAVWNEQFF
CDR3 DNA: TGTGCCAGCAGTTACTCGGCCGTGTGGAATGAGCAGTTCTTC

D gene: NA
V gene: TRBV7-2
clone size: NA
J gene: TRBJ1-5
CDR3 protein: CASSLVEFARLNQPQHF
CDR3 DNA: TGTGCCAGCAGCTTAGTAGAATTCGCCAGACTCAATCAGCCCCAGCATTTT

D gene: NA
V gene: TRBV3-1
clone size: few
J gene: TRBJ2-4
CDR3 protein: CASSQRGEIAKNIQYF
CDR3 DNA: TGTGCCAGCAGCCAAAGGGGGGAAATAGCCAAAAACATTCAGTACTTC

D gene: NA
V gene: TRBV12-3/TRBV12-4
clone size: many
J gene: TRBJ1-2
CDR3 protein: CASSDSQTIYGYTF
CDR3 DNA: TGTGCCAGCAGTGACAGTCAGACTATCTATGGCTACACCTTC

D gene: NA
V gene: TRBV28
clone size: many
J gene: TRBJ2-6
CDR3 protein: CASISGDTVSLGANVLTF
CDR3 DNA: TGTGCCAGCATTTCGGGAGACACGGTGTCTCTGGGGGCCAACGTCCTGACTTTC

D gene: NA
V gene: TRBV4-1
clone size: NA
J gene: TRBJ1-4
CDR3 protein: CASSPLQGEGEKLLF
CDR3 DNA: TGCGCCAGCAGCCCCCTGCAGGGTGAAGGGGAAAAACTGCTTTTT